The sequence of this T cell receptor (beta chain) was determined in a study of blood T cell repertoires in COVID-19. Background on the study: The samples span acute and convalescent COVID-19 from the United States, Italy and Spain. Nucleic acid was either cDNA or gDNA, and it came from T cells, B-cell-depleted T cells, or PBMCs.

The data were produced by immunoSEQ multiplex PCR, yet TCRdb's version contains in-frame clones alone and is incomplete. This table has fewer than 250,000 clones, over 75% appearing once. In its sample, this clone was seen a few times. Germline V gene sequence: CDR1 SGHDT, CDR2 YYEEEE. This CDR3 spans 15 amino acids. The ends lost 4 bases at V and 3 bases at J; junction bases unmatched: 9. The sample taken for sequencing was peripheral blood. The rearrangement joins TRBV5-6 to TRBJ2-7, with 8 bases matching TRBD2. The TCR comes from a woman between 50 and 59 years old with acute or convalescent COVID-19. CDR3 sequence (DNA): TGTGCCAGCAGCCCGACTAGCGTTAGTTTCTACGAGCAGTACTTC. Translation: CASSPTSVSFYEQYF.